The rows below give T cell receptor beta chains drawn from one sample of a study of T cell changes during pregnancy in multiple sclerosis. Sequencing was performed with immunoSEQ multiplex PCR; in TCRdb, only in-frame clones are kept and a portion is missing. Of 35,000 to 45,000 clones in the sample, 70% to 90% are singletons; the top ten hold roughly 0.9%. Sequences were derived from CD4+ T cells from peripheral blood mononuclear cells, sampled after pregnancy. The receptors here all came from a female donor with multiple sclerosis, enrolled in a pregnancy study. Both conserved end residues are part of each CDR3. A D gene is named only where the DNA matches it firmly.

cdr3_aa cdr3_nt j_call cdr3_length d_call v_call
CASSLQGTREETQYF TGTGCCAGCAGCCTCCAAGGGACTAGAGAGGAGACCCAGTACTTC TRBJ2-5 15 TRBD2 TRBV9
CASSLGGQAYNEQFF TGTGCCAGCAGCTTGGGGGGGCAGGCATACAATGAGCAGTTCTTC TRBJ2-1 15 . TRBV5-4
CAWTLGAINEKLFF TGTGCCTGGACCCTGGGGGCGATTAATGAAAAACTGTTTTTT TRBJ1-4 14 . TRBV30
CASSFNRGKETQYF TGTGCCAGCAGCTTTAACAGGGGTAAAGAGACCCAGTACTTC TRBJ2-5 14 TRBD1 TRBV7-2
CAIQRAGQYEQFF TGTGCCATTCAGCGGGCCGGTCAGTATGAGCAGTTCTTC TRBJ2-1 13 . TRBV10-3
CASSITGELDTEAFF TGTGCCAGCAGTATTACAGGAGAGTTGGACACTGAAGCTTTCTTT TRBJ1-1 15 . TRBV7-3
CASDTGWGNEQFF TGTGCCAGCGACACGGGGTGGGGTAATGAGCAGTTCTTC TRBJ2-1 13 . TRBV9
CASSSVERMDTEAFF TGTGCCAGCAGCTCCGTAGAGCGTATGGACACTGAAGCTTTCTTT TRBJ1-1 15 . TRBV11-2
CASSGTGGNQPQHF TGTGCCAGCAGTGGGACAGGGGGCAATCAGCCCCAGCATTTT TRBJ1-5 14 TRBD1 TRBV2
CASSYRGTGELFF TGTGCCAGCAGTTACCGGGGCACCGGGGAGCTGTTTTTT TRBJ2-2 13 . TRBV6-5
CASSSQGLLNSPLHF TGCGCCAGCAGCTCTCAGGGTTTACTGAATTCACCCCTCCACTTT TRBJ1-6 15 . TRBV4-3
CAWSRFGTVNTEAFF TGTGCCTGGAGTCGGTTCGGGACAGTGAACACTGAAGCTTTCTTT TRBJ1-1 15 TRBD1 TRBV30
CASSPQVNQPQHF TGTGCCAGCTCACCCCAGGTTAACCAGCCCCAGCATTTT TRBJ1-5 13 . TRBV18
CASTLRQGDTEAFF TGCGCCAGCACGCTAAGACAGGGGGACACTGAAGCTTTCTTT TRBJ1-1 14 TRBD1 TRBV10-1
CASSHTLERTEAFF TGTGCCAGCAGCCACACCCTGGAGCGAACTGAAGCTTTCTTT TRBJ1-1 14 . TRBV7-2
CAWSVQGNYEQYF TGTGCCTGGAGTGTACAGGGGAACTACGAGCAGTACTTC TRBJ2-7 13 TRBD1 TRBV30
CASSPGQPVWGYTF TGTGCCAGCAGTCCGGGACAGCCGGTTTGGGGCTACACCTTC TRBJ1-2 14 TRBD1 TRBV7-2
CASSRDRDTEAFF TGTGCCAGCAGCCGCGACAGGGACACTGAAGCTTTCTTT TRBJ1-1 13 TRBD1 TRBV6-5
CASSLTGGTEAFF TGTGCCAGCAGCCTCACAGGGGGCACTGAAGCTTTCTTT TRBJ1-1 13 TRBD1 TRBV7-3
CASSGTSGGAEQFF TGTGCCAGCAGCGGGACTAGCGGGGGGGCCGAGCAGTTCTTC TRBJ2-1 14 TRBD2 TRBV2
CASSLTANTDTQYF TGTGCCAGCAGCTTAACGGCCAACACAGATACGCAGTATTTT TRBJ2-3 14 . TRBV7-3
CASSAALNTEAFF TGTGCCAGCAGCGCTGCGCTTAACACTGAAGCTTTCTTT TRBJ1-1 13 . TRBV9
CASSSHRGESSGANVLTF TGTGCCAGCAGCTCCCACAGGGGCGAAAGCTCTGGGGCCAACGTCCTGACTTTC TRBJ2-6 18 TRBD1 TRBV11-2
CASSLEGTVNTEAFF TGTGCCAGCAGCTTAGAGGGGACAGTGAACACTGAAGCTTTCTTT TRBJ1-1 15 TRBD1 TRBV11-2
CSVARGFNEQFF TGCAGCGTTGCGAGGGGGTTCAATGAGCAGTTCTTC TRBJ2-1 12 . TRBV29-1
CASGLQQGAEDTEAFF TGTGCTAGTGGTTTGCAGCAGGGGGCGGAGGACACTGAAGCTTTCTTT TRBJ1-1 16 TRBD1 TRBV12-5
CASSPLAGTGGTEAFF TGTGCCAGCAGCCCCCTCGCCGGGACAGGGGGAACTGAAGCTTTCTTT TRBJ1-1 16 TRBD1 TRBV11-2
CASSQNTGGWTGELFF TGTGCCAGCAGCCAGAATACAGGGGGCTGGACCGGGGAGCTGTTTTTT TRBJ2-2 16 TRBD1 TRBV11-2
CASSWGGGDSPLHF TGTGCCAGCAGCTGGGGCGGCGGGGATTCACCCCTCCACTTT TRBJ1-6 14 . TRBV7-3